Below are 9 T cell receptor beta chains sequenced from a single sample in a study of T cells in localized non-small cell lung cancer. Here immunoSEQ multiplex PCR was the method, and the copy in TCRdb shows in-frame clones only, minus some. This sample has 70,000 or so clones, with roughly 83% found just once. The specimen comprised peripheral blood, sampled before any cancer treatment. The source is a female donor over 55 with stage I lung adenocarcinoma.

The gene calls are TRBV28 and TRBJ2-7; 8 bases fit TRBD1. Trimming cost V 6 bases and J 3 bases; bases outside gene matches: 10. Germline V gene data show CDR1 as MDHEN and CDR2 as SYDVKM. The CDR3 loop spans 15 amino acids. The CDR3 nucleotides read TGTGCCAGCAGCCCGCCGACAGGGGAAGTCTACGAGCAGTACTTC. Protein: CASSPPTGEVYEQYF. Together with reference TRBV28 and TRBJ2-7, the CDR3 gives the full variable domain: DVKVTQSSRYLVKRTGEKVFLECVQDMDHENMFWYRQDPGLGLRLIYFSYDVKMKEKGDIPEGYSVSREKKERFSLILESASTNQTSMYLCASSPPTGEVYEQYFGPGTRLTVT.

The gene calls are TRBV21-1 and TRBJ2-4. TRBV21-1 is a documented pseudogene. The length of the CDR3 is 13 residues. The CDR3 here is CASSMKAKNIQYF. The CDR3 DNA sequence: TGTGCCAGCAGCATGAAGGCGAAAAACATTCAGTACTTC.

The chain recombines TRBV11-3 with TRBJ1-6; 8 bases line up with TRBD1. From germline, CDR1 is SGHNT and CDR2 YENEEA. V shed 5 bases, J shed 0 bases, and the junction held 12 bases outside the gene matches. There are 19 residues in the CDR3. The CDR3 protein is CASSAGTGARSSYNSPLHF. In DNA, the CDR3 is TGTGCCAGCAGCGCCGGGACAGGCGCCAGGAGCTCCTATAATTCACCCCTCCACTTT.

The rearrangement links TRBV27 to TRBJ1-2, with D unclear. CDR3 length: 14 amino acids. Germline CDR1 MNHEY, CDR2 SMNVEV (reference sequence). V lost 2 bases and J 7 bases, leaving 14 bases between the germline ends. The DNA of the CDR3 is TGTGCCAGCAGTTTAGGAGTGGAGGTGGCTGGCTACACCTTC. Its translation: CASSLGVEVAGYTF.

J is TRBJ2-3 and V is TRBV25-1; unclear D gene. Looked up from germline, CDR1 is MGHDK and CDR2 is SYGVNS. The CDR3 length is 11 residues. Deletions cut 6 bases from V and 2 bases from J, with 3 bases between. CDR3 amino acids: CASSHTDTQYF. Here the CDR3 DNA reads TGTGCCAGCAGCCACACAGATACGCAGTATTTT. The variable domain in full, with the rest retrieved from reference TRBV25-1 and TRBJ2-3, is EADIYQTPRYLVIGTGKKITLECSQTMGHDKMYWYQQDPGMELHLIHYSYGVNSTEKGDLSSESTVSRIRTEHFPLTLESARPSHTSQYLCASSHTDTQYFGPGTRLTVL.

The genes are TRBV10-1 and TRBJ2-7; possibly TRBD1 for D (6 bases). The CDR3 has 15 amino acids. Germline lookup yields CDR1 WNHNN and CDR2 SYGVQD (reference sequence). V dropped 2 bases and J dropped 2 bases, with 13 bases sitting between them. CDR3: CASSENWGRPYEQYF. The CDR3 nucleotides are TGCGCCAGCAGTGAGAACTGGGGGCGGCCCTACGAGCAGTACTTC.

The rearrangement links TRBV5-1 to TRBJ1-1; 9 bases are shared with TRBD1. CDR1 SGHRS and CDR2 YFSETQ come from the germline V gene. V lost 4 bases, J lost 5 bases, and 6 bases stayed unmatched. CDR3 size: 14 residues. The CDR3: CASSPGTGLTEAFF. Written as DNA, the CDR3 is TGCGCCAGCAGCCCCGGGACAGGGTTGACTGAAGCTTTCTTT.

CDR3 protein: CASSATSGRGYNEQFF. Here the CDR3 DNA reads TGTGCCAGCAGCGCGACTAGCGGGAGAGGCTACAATGAGCAGTTCTTC. The rearrangement uses TRBV11-2 and TRBJ2-1; TRBD2 aligns across 12 bases. V lost 5 bases to trimming and J lost 3 bases; unmatched junction nucleotides: 5. The germline CDR1 and CDR2 sequences are SGHAT and FQNNGV. This CDR3 region has 16 residues.

The DNA of the CDR3 is TGCGCCAGCAGCCAAGATCGGTATTCACCCCTCCACTTT. Amino acid sequence: CASSQDRYSPLHF. V gene TRBV4-1 combines with J gene TRBJ1-6; unclear D gene. Deletions cut 0 bases from V and 8 bases from J, with 5 bases between. In germline, CDR1 is MGHRA, CDR2 YSYEKL. The CDR3 totals 13 residues.